This passage covers 5 T cell receptor beta chains from one sample sequenced in a study of cytomegalovirus exposure and HLA in healthy donors. The PCR made use of 60 Vbeta and 13 Jbeta primers. Sequenced by immunoSEQ multiplex PCR; TCRdb stores in-frame clones only, minus some. The repertoire includes roughly 48,000 clones, about 73% of them detected once, and roughly 2.9% sits in the top ten. Sequenced sample: PBMCs. The receptor source for this set is a man aged 18 to 29 in good health and CMV-seronegative.

The V and J genes are TRBV4-1 and TRBJ1-2; D is unresolved. Trimming took 4 bases from V and 2 from J, leaving 20 bases between them. The length of the CDR3 is 17 residues. Germline CDR1 is MGHRA and CDR2 is YSYEKL. Here the CDR3 DNA reads TGCGCCAGCAGCCGCGAGAGGGATCCGGCCTTAAACTATGGCTACACCTTC. Its translation: CASSRERDPALNYGYTF.

This clone was found once. The CDR3 protein is CASSGQLADDNEQFF. For the CDR3, the DNA is TGTGCCAGCAGCGGGCAACTAGCGGACGACAATGAGCAGTTCTTC. The chain carries TRBV13 and TRBJ2-1; TRBD2 agrees at 8 bases. The V and J ends lost 5 bases and 5 bases, in that order; junction bases with no gene match: 8. Germline V gives CDR1 PRHDT, CDR2 FYEKMQ (reference sequence). The CDR3 totals 15 residues. Looking up the rest from reference TRBV13 and TRBJ2-1 gives the full variable domain: AAGVIQSPRHLIKEKRETATLKCYPIPRHDTVYWYQQGPGQDPQFLISFYEKMQSDKGSIPDRFSAQQFSDYHSELNMSSLELGDSALYFCASSGQLADDNEQFFGPGTRLTVL.

This clone has a single count. The chain carries TRBV2 and TRBJ1-5; no reliable D call. The CDR3 totals 12 residues. Germline CDR1 is SNHLY and CDR2 is FYNNEI. Deletions cut 2 bases from V and 9 bases from J, with 8 bases between. The DNA of the CDR3 is TGTGCCAGCAGTGAAAGAACTTTGCCCCAGCATTTT. The encoded protein is CASSERTLPQHF.

The chain carries TRBV5-6 and TRBJ2-7; D is possibly TRBD2 (6 bases). Trimming stripped 1 base from V and 5 bases from J, with 16 bases between. Germline CDR1 is SGHDT and CDR2 is YYEEEE. The CDR3 contains 15 residues. The CDR3 here is CASSLYLANPHEQYF. As DNA, the CDR3 is TGTGCCAGCAGCTTGTATCTAGCGAACCCCCACGAGCAGTACTTC.

V usage is TRBV7-9 and J usage is TRBJ1-3; 11 positions match TRBD1. The CDR3 loop spans 19 amino acids. CDR1 and CDR2 from the germline V gene are SEHNR and FQNEAQ (reference sequence). The J segment lost 0 bases and the V segment lost 4 bases, leaving 11 bases of the junction unmatched. The DNA for the CDR3 is TGTGCCAGCAGCTCCCGCTCCGGGACAGGGGGGTCCTCTGGAAACACCATATATTTT. This gives the protein CASSSRSGTGGSSGNTIYF.